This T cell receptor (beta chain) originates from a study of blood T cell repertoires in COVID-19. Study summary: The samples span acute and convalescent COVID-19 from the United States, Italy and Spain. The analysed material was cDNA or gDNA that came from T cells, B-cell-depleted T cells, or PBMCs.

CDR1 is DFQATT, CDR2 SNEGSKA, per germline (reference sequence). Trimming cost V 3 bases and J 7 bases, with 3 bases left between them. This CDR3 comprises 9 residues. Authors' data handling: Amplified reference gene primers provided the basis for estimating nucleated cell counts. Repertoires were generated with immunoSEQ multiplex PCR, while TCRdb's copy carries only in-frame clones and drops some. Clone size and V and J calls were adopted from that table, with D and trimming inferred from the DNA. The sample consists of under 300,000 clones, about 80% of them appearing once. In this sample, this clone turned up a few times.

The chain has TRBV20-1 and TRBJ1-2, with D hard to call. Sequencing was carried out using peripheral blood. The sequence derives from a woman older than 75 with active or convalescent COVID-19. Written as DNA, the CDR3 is TGCAGTGCTAGTCGTGGCTACACCTTC. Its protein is CSASRGYTF.